Listed here are 15 T cell receptor beta chains from one sample, sequenced in a study of beta chain features in type 1 diabetes (dated by TCRdb to 2016 to 2018). Libraries were constructed by the immunoSEQ multiplex PCR assay. The entire isolated RNA was reverse transcribed using the High Capacity cDNA Reverse Transcription Kit, and thus expressed TCRB transcripts were sequenced. TCRdb re-hosts the immuneACCESS table, in-frame sequences only. Its copies lack some clones; in the studies checked, an unresolved V gene accounts for under half of them, and the cause for the rest is not known. For this sample there are about 620,000 clones; 15% to 18% appear just once. Jointly, the top ten make up about 0.086% of the sample. Source material: naive CD4+ T cells from blood. Reading the label with the study, this specimen's cell subset or site is: true naive CD4+ T cells. The receptors stem from a man between 18 and 29 years old in good health.

There are a few counts of this clone. The chain carries TRBV2 and TRBJ2-5; D remains unclear. Germline CDR1 SNHLY, CDR2 FYNNEI. The CDR3 has 12 residues. V lost 4 bases to trimming and J lost 3 bases, with 6 bases between them. The chain's CDR3 is CASSGAKETQYF. The CDR3 DNA follows: TGTGCCAGCAGTGGGGCAAAAGAGACCCAGTACTTC.

This clone was seen only a few times. This chain connects TRBV7-2 to TRBJ1-1; TRBD1 matches at 10 bases. The V gene's germline CDR1 is SGHTA and CDR2 FQGNSA. V was pared by 5 bases and J by 6 bases, with 3 bases of the junction left unmatched. There are 13 residues in the CDR3. CDR3 in DNA: TGTGCCAGCAGCCGGGACAGGGGCGCTGAAGCTTTCTTT. Its protein product is CASSRDRGAEAFF.

The rearrangement uses TRBV5-1 and TRBJ1-1, with D tentatively TRBD1 (6 bases). The germline V gene encodes CDR1 SGHRS and CDR2 YFSETQ. The length of the CDR3 is 15 residues. With 2 bases removed from V and 1 base from J, the gap between germline ends came to 12 bases. This chain's CDR3 is CASSFPRGTNTEAFF. In nucleotides, the CDR3 is TGCGCCAGCAGCTTCCCCAGGGGCACGAACACTGAAGCTTTCTTT.

V gene TRBV21-1 combines with J gene TRBJ2-1; the table gives TRBD1 as D, unverified against the DNA. TRBV21-1 is annotated as a pseudogene. The CDR3 is 17 amino acids. The CDR3 loop reads CASSKGDMASSYNEQFF. In nucleotides, the CDR3 is TGTGCCAGCAGCAAAGGTGACATGGCCTCCTCCTACAATGAGCAGTTCTTC.

The chain links TRBV9 to TRBJ1-1; D ambiguous. The germline V gene has CDR1 SGDLS and CDR2 YYNGEE. The CDR3 loop spans 13 amino acids. Trimming removed 3 bases from V and 1 base from J, with 7 bases in between. The CDR3 DNA reads TGTGCCAGCAGCGCCTCAGGGAACACTGAAGCTTTCTTT. Translated, it gives CASSASGNTEAFF.

Details on this clone: Additional DNA sequences in this sample encode the identical CDR3. The chain couples TRBV28 to TRBJ2-7; no firm D call. The V and J ends lost 2 bases and 4 bases respectively, with 6 bases between them. CDR3 length: 12 amino acids. Germline lookup yields CDR1 MDHEN and CDR2 SYDVKM. The CDR3 coding sequence is TGTGCCAGCAGTTTAGGTCAGTACGAGCAGTACTTC. Protein sequence: CASSLGQYEQYF.

The V and J genes are TRBV5-4 and TRBJ1-1, with D possibly being TRBD1 (6 bases). Germline lookup yields CDR1 SGHNT and CDR2 YYREEE (reference sequence). Trimming shortened V by 4 bases and J by 0 bases, and 16 bases separated the two germline ends. The CDR3 spans 16 residues. The CDR3 DNA sequence: TGTGCCAGCAGCACACCGAGACAGGCTTTGAACACTGAAGCTTTCTTT. This translates into CASSTPRQALNTEAFF. Full variable domain (missing parts from reference TRBV5-4 and TRBJ1-1): ETGVTQSPTHLIKTRGQQVTLRCSSQSGHNTVSWYQQALGQGPQFIFQYYREEENGRGNFPPRFSGLQFPNYSSELNVNALELDDSALYLCASSTPRQALNTEAFFGQGTRLTVV.

This clone turned up a few times. The CDR3 sequence: CASSYGSKNYESTF. In DNA, the CDR3 is TGTGCCAGCAGTTACGGGTCCAAGAACTATGAGAGCACCTTC. The chain has TRBV6-5 and TRBJ1-2; unclear D gene. V was shortened by 2 bases and J by 13 bases, with 20 bases between the two germline ends. The CDR3 is made up of 14 amino acids. Germline V gene lookup returns CDR1 MNHEY and CDR2 SVGAGI.

This chain joins TRBV7-9 and TRBJ2-3, with 8 bases matching TRBD2. Trimming cost V 1 base and J 7 bases; bases outside gene matches: 10. Germline V gene data show CDR1 as SEHNR and CDR2 as FQNEAQ (reference sequence). This CDR3 comprises 16 residues. This chain's CDR3 is CASSLGGGGHSYTQYF. CDR3 DNA: TGTGCCAGCAGCTTAGGAGGCGGGGGGCACTCCTATACGCAGTATTTT.

A word on this clone: A single base separates this from a much larger clone, so it may be a read error. The sample has other DNA sequences that encode this CDR3 too. J is TRBJ2-6 and V is TRBV9; D gene ambiguous. The CDR3 has 14 amino acids. Germline V gives CDR1 SGDLS, CDR2 YYNGEE. Trimming shortened V by 2 bases and J by 0 bases, and 3 bases separated the two germline ends. The CDR3 spells CASSVSSGANVLTF. In nucleotides, the CDR3 is TGTGCCAGCAGCGTTAGCTCTGGGGCCAACGTCCTGACTTTC. The complete variable domain, with remaining parts taken from reference TRBV9 and TRBJ2-6, reads DSGVTQTPKHLITATGQRVTLRCSPRSGDLSVYWYQQSLDQGLQFLIQYYNGEERAKGNILERFSAQQFPDLHSELNLSSLELGDSALYFCASSVSSGANVLTFGAGSRLTVL.

CDR3 region: CASSPVGGLYYTF. The CDR3 nucleotides are TGTGCCAGCTCACCAGTCGGGGGGCTATACTACACCTTC. The chain links TRBV18 to TRBJ1-2; D is possibly TRBD1 (6 bases). The CDR3 covers 13 residues. V was cut by 2 bases and J by 10 bases, with 14 bases left in between. Looked up from germline, CDR1 is KGHSH and CDR2 is LQKENI.

The rearrangement links TRBV6-4 to TRBJ2-1; D possibly corresponds to TRBD1 (5 bases). CDR1 is MRHNA and CDR2 is SNTAGT in the germline V gene. Trimming shortened V by 2 bases and J by 8 bases, and 13 bases separated the two germline ends. The CDR3 is 14 amino acids. The CDR3 region has the DNA TGTGCCAGCAGTGACCGCCGTTTAGGGGATGAGCAGTTCTTC. Translation: CASSDRRLGDEQFF.

The chain uses TRBV19 and TRBJ2-7; D not certain. This CDR3 has 14 amino acids. CDR1 is LNHDA, CDR2 SQIVND, per germline (reference sequence). Between the trimmed V and J ends, which lost 4 bases and 2 bases, there was a span of 12 bases. CDR3 sequence: CASSKTLSPYEQYF. The CDR3 nucleotides are TGTGCCAGTAGTAAGACTCTTAGCCCCTACGAGCAGTACTTC.

This clone has a handful of counts. The chain recombines TRBV28 with TRBJ2-1; TRBD1 agrees at 9 bases. Germline CDR1 and CDR2: MDHEN and SYDVKM. The V gene end was trimmed by 1 base and the J gene end by 7 bases; junction bases not matched to a gene: 8. The CDR3 runs 16 residues. The CDR3 loop is CASSLYSGQGLNEQFF. The CDR3, as DNA: TGTGCCAGCAGTTTATATTCGGGACAGGGTTTAAATGAGCAGTTCTTC.

Only a few counts were recorded for this clone. The V gene is TRBV5-1, the J gene TRBJ2-1; 15 nucleotides match TRBD2. Trimming took 4 bases from V and 2 from J; bases not matched to a gene: 10. Germline V gene data show CDR1 as SGHRS and CDR2 as YFSETQ. The CDR3 spans 19 residues. CDR3 loop: CASSPPGTSGRPAYNEQFF. CDR3 DNA: TGCGCCAGCAGCCCCCCCGGGACTAGCGGGAGGCCGGCCTACAATGAGCAGTTCTTC.